This T cell receptor beta chain was observed in a study of T cell repertoires in cytomegalovirus infection. Study details: Recently identified HLA-C-restricted and well-studied HLA-B-restricted CMV epitopes were used. Public TCR beta signature analysis indicated the presence of both CMV infection and matching HLA type. Study-level findings and limits: In two of eight donors, the top clonotype was HLA-C-restricted CMV-specific. Cumulative frequency of public TCR beta families picked out carriers of CMV plus the relevant HLA.

V was cut by 1 base and J by 1 base, with 7 bases left in between. This CDR3 has 15 amino acids. CDR1 and CDR2 from the germline V gene are SGHVS and FQNEAQ. MiXCR, applied by TCRdb to the reads, yields one record per CDR3 protein. The sample has about 900,000 distinct CDR3 sequences, roughly 30% seen once. This clonotype was recorded many times. Its antigen is still unknown. The sequence came from a human donor in good health (CMV status not recorded). Some clones in this sample may be carry-over from other donors' samples. V and J are TRBV7-8 and TRBJ2-2, with no clear D. The sample consisted of cultured CD8+ T cells from PBMCs, taken from culture after CMV antigen stimulation. The CDR3 spells CASSLEAGNTGELFF. The CDR3 DNA sequence: TGTGCCAGCAGCTTAGAAGCTGGGAACACCGGGGAGCTGTTTTTT. The whole variable domain, remainder taken from reference TRBV7-8 and TRBJ2-2, is GAGVSQSPRYKVAKRGQDVALRCDPISGHVSLFWYQQALGQGPEFLTYFQNEAQLDKSGLPSDRFFAERPEGSVSTLKIQRTQQEDSAVYLCASSLEAGNTGELFFGEGSRLTVL.